The 5 T cell receptor beta chains given below trace back to one sample, sequenced in a study of low-dose radiotherapy and immunotherapy resistance in tumors. Covering alpha and beta chains, TRAV- and TRBV-specific primers were used for the first-strand cDNA. Over around 19 PCR cycles, TCRs were amplified from a constant-region primer and V-primer adapter. MiXCR, applied by TCRdb to the reads, yields one record per CDR3 protein. In the table there are about 30,000 distinct CDR3 sequences, under 55% of which are singletons. The time point denotes: after trial treatment. Noted treatment: LDRT plus nivolumab, ipilimumab, low-dose cyclophosphamide and aspirin (RACIN trial). The specimen comprised PBMCs, sampled after low-dose radiotherapy plus immunotherapy. These receptors were collected from a male donor with gallbladder cancer.

The gene calls are TRBV5-1 and TRBJ2-1; 9 positions agree with TRBD2. V lost 4 bases, J lost 10 bases, and 15 bases stayed unmatched. CDR3 length equals 16 residues. Germline V gene lookup returns CDR1 SGHRS and CDR2 YFSETQ. In DNA, the CDR3 is TGCGCCAGCAGCCGCGGGATTGGCGGGAGGGCTGAGGAGCAGTTCTTC. It is translated as CASSRGIGGRAEEQFF.

The chain employs TRBV28 and TRBJ2-7, with D unclear. Per the germline V gene, CDR1 is MDHEN and CDR2 is SYDVKM. The CDR3 is made up of 10 amino acids. Trimming left V 11 bases short and J 3 bases short, with 8 bases between. CDR3 DNA sequence: TGTGCCGCCGGTTACTACGAGCAGTACTTC. Encoded protein: CAAGYYEQYF.

A note on this clonotype: One base separates it from a far larger clone, so it is likely a read error. V gene TRBV28 combines with J gene TRBJ2-1, with a weak D call TRBD1 (5 bases). The CDR3 runs to 16 residues. The germline gives CDR1 MDHEN, CDR2 SYDVKM. Here the CDR3 reads CATSGWGSGSYNEQFF. In DNA form, the CDR3 reads TGTGCCACCAGTGGTTGGGGCAGTGGCTCCTACAATGAGCAGTTCTTC. The whole variable domain, filled in from reference TRBV28 and TRBJ2-1, reads DVKVTQSSRYLVKRTGEKVFLECVQDMDHENMFWYRQDPGLGLRLIYFSYDVKMKEKGDIPEGYSVSREKKERFSLILESASTNQTSMYLCATSGWGSGSYNEQFFGPGTRLTVL.

This chain joins TRBV7-9 and TRBJ2-1; TRBD1 agrees at 11 bases. The CDR3 sequence is 16 residues long. J gave up 2 bases and V 5 bases, and 5 bases lay outside the gene matches. Per the germline V gene, CDR1 is SEHNR and CDR2 is FQNEAQ (reference sequence). CDR3 in amino acids: CASSRPGQGAYNEQFF. The CDR3, as DNA: TGTGCCAGCAGCCGACCGGGACAGGGGGCCTACAATGAGCAGTTCTTC.

This clonotype was counted many times. J is TRBJ2-3 and V is TRBV19; D is ambiguous. Germline loops: CDR1 LNHDA, CDR2 SQIVND (reference sequence). CDR3 size: 14 residues. The V end lost 8 bases, the J end lost 0 bases, and 12 bases lay between the germline ends. CDR3 nucleotide sequence: TGTGCCAGTGGGTCGGCAGATAGCACAGATACGCAGTATTTT. Its translation: CASGSADSTDTQYF.